This TCR beta chain is from a study of CD8 T cells in Susac syndrome. Study in general: Each patient with Susac syndrome, at the time of blood draw, was therapy-naive, on corticosteroids, or on intravenous immunoglobulin alone. Study-level results: The CD4+ T cell repertoires, which came from Susac syndrome patients, showed no sign of clonal expansion.

After extraction with the RNeasy kit, about 0.45 to 1 ug of the RNA was reverse transcribed using random hexamers. One entry per CDR3 protein results from TCRdb running MiXCR on the immunoSEQ multiplex PCR reads. The top ten hold about 0.28% of the sample, which has under 95,000 distinct CDR3 sequences, roughly 94% seen once. The CDR3 covers 12 residues. Germline CDR1 reads MDHEN; CDR2 reads SYDVKM. V lost 2 bases, J lost 11 bases, and 11 bases lay in between. Details on this clonotype: No antigen is known for it.

The TEMRA cells underwent FACS enrichment, while the CD8+ and CD4+ T cells underwent negative isolation. Sequenced material: CD4+ T cells from PBMCs. The rearrangement uses TRBV28 and TRBJ2-3; TRBD2 might be the D (5 bases). This sequence was found in a human donor with Susac syndrome. The CDR3 loop reads CASSLISVMQYF. The CDR3 coding sequence is TGTGCCAGCAGTTTAATTAGCGTTATGCAGTATTTT.